This TCR beta chain was observed in a study of identical twins (TCRdb year 2016). With respect to the entire study: To test whether fetal clonotypes persist, the study used deep sequencing on TCR alpha and beta repertoires from monozygotic twins, unrelated adults of various ages, and cord blood. Replicate twin experiments were performed at different times using different library preparation protocols to rule out contamination. Broad study findings and their caveats: Out-of-frame TCR alpha sharing in monozygotic twins was systematically underestimated by recombination models, whereas sharing between unrelated individuals was in agreement with the recombination models. Abundant cord blood beta clonotypes had fewer insertions, young adult naive repertoires showed a similar but weaker trend, and memory repertoires showed no such trend. Conclusions relied on cross-sectional statistical analysis, since the same donors could not be followed over many years. Invariant T cells such as MAIT and iNKT could partly confound zero-insertion analyses, although diverse VJ usage argued against such confounding for most clonotypes. Excess twin sharing in beta out-of-frame sequences was weaker because fewer shared sequences lowered the signal-to-noise ratio. Compared with coincidental sharing between unrelated individuals, out-of-frame TCR alpha sequences shared between twins showed an excess of sequences with low generation probability.

Every donor was a healthy Caucasian. Using Miltenyi CD45RO+ enrichment and human naive T-cell isolation kits, memory (CD45RO+) and naive T cells were isolated from PBMC. V is clipped by 4 bases and J by 3 bases, and the sequence between their germline boundaries is 17 bases long. Its CDR3 holds 15 amino acids, cysteine through phenylalanine. Only the CDR3 part of the read is kept: 45 bases, read in frame from the first base. Via the germline V gene (reference sequence), CDR1 is DFQATT and CDR2 SNEGSKA. The table lists this clonotype with many counts. This clone's antigen is unknown. Base qualities are missing; no much larger clone stands one base away. Library method: 5' RACE. Sequencing took place on an Illumina HiSeq 2000. A universal primer binding site was introduced by template switching, and a unique molecular identifier was present in the final cDNA, enabling accurate counting of TCR cDNA molecules. First-strand cDNA for TCR alpha and beta chains was synthesized from specific primers in the conserved constant-segment region. Each cDNA library was double barcoded, with a SMART-Mk sample barcode plus Illumina barcodes, to control for contamination. TruSeq adapter sequences, together with Illumina sample barcodes, were added in two successive PCR steps. Sequencing of the TCR alpha and beta cDNA libraries was done on the Illumina HiSeq platform using custom primers. The paper's data handling went like this. Raw reads were processed with MiGEC to extract unique molecular identifiers, and MiXCR was used to determine CDR3 positions. For each individual, recombination models were inferred using an EM algorithm with the repgenHMM and IGoR tools. The tcR package in R was used for shared clonotype analysis, with sharing normalized by the product of cloneset sizes. Out-of-frame nonproductive sequences were analyzed to study raw recombination free of thymic and clonal selection effects. TCRdb ran its own pipeline on the public reads, namely fastp trimming at Q25 and MiXCR clone calling, and kept in-frame beta chains. Identical CDR3 proteins give one entry, which carries the most common genes and DNA. None of the V and J calls come from the authors' own analysis; TCRdb made them. The sample table lists about 100,000 distinct CDR3 sequences, under 7% of them with a count of one. The ten largest clones take up 12% of the sample.

The chain is encoded by TRBV20-1 joined to TRBJ2-3; TRBD2 might be the D gene, on 6 matching bases. Input material: memory T cells sorted from blood. The cell subset or site label, as the study defines it: CD45RO+ enriched T cells. The receptor comes from a woman aged 50 to 60 in good health. The nucleotide sequence reads as follows: TGCAGTGCTACCTCGCATCAGGAGGGAACAGATACGCAGTATTTT. Its amino acids are CSATSHQEGTDTQYF.